A single sample gave rise to the 12 T cell receptor beta chains below, sequenced in a study of cytomegalovirus exposure and HLA in healthy donors. Some clones are missing from TCRdb's copy, which holds only in-frame ones; the method was immunoSEQ multiplex PCR. The data hold 150,000 to 200,000 clones, with roughly 88% observed a single time. The sample was PBMCs. These receptors were taken from a woman aged 18-30 years in good health and CMV-seronegative.

CDR3 protein: CASSLGLVDEQFF. CDR3 coding DNA: TGCGCCAGCAGCTTGGGACTAGTCGATGAGCAGTTCTTC. The chain couples TRBV5-1 to TRBJ2-1, with D maybe TRBD2 (6 bases). The CDR3 contains 13 residues. Trimming took off 0 bases at V and 8 bases at J, with 9 bases between the two ends. The germline CDR1 and CDR2 sequences are SGHRS and YFSETQ.

This clone appeared a few times. The chain recombines TRBV2 with TRBJ1-5; D ambiguous. V gave up 5 bases and J gave up 2 bases, with 4 bases separating them. The CDR3 contains 12 residues. Germline V gives CDR1 SNHLY, CDR2 FYNNEI. DNA for the CDR3: TGTGCCAGCAGTACAGGCAATCAGCCCCAGCATTTT. Amino acids: CASSTGNQPQHF.

V usage is TRBV14 and J usage is TRBJ2-5; TRBD1 aligns across 8 bases. This CDR3 spans 18 amino acids. V was clipped by 1 base and J by 4 bases; unmatched bases: 14. CDR1 and CDR2 from the germline V gene are SGHDN and FVKESK. CDR3 sequence (DNA): TGTGCCAGCAGCCAAGGGGCGACTGTTCAGGGGGCGGGAGAGACCCAGTACTTC. Amino acids: CASSQGATVQGAGETQYF.

CDR3 amino acids: CASSLAGTTDTQYF. CDR3 DNA sequence: TGCGCCAGCAGCCTAGCGGGAACGACAGATACGCAGTATTTT. The rearrangement uses TRBV5-1 and TRBJ2-3, with 9 bases lining up with TRBD2. J gave up 3 bases and V 4 bases, and 3 bases lay outside the gene matches. Germline V gene sequence: CDR1 SGHRS, CDR2 YFSETQ. The CDR3 spans 14 residues.

The CDR3 coding sequence is TGTGCCTGGAGTTATTCTGGAAACACCATATATTTT. Encoded protein: CAWSYSGNTIYF. The chain links TRBV30 to TRBJ1-3; no definite D call. V dropped 2 bases and J dropped 1 base, with 3 bases sitting between them. The germline V gene has CDR1 GTSNPN and CDR2 SVGIG (reference sequence). The CDR3 is 12 amino acids. Full variable domain (rest looked up from reference TRBV30 and TRBJ1-3): SQTIHQWPATLVQPVGSPLSLECTVEGTSNPNLYWYRQAAGRGLQLLFYSVGIGQISSEVPQNLSASRPQDRQFILSSKKLLLSDSGFYLCAWSYSGNTIYFGEGSWLTVV.

The genes are TRBV2 and TRBJ1-5, with 7 bases lining up with TRBD1. The CDR3 loop spans 16 amino acids. Germline V gene sequence: CDR1 SNHLY, CDR2 FYNNEI. With V trimmed by 6 bases and J by 7 bases, 15 bases remained unmatched. In DNA form, the CDR3 reads TGTGCCAGCAGAGGCTTAGACAGGGTAATATACCAGCCCCAGCATTTT. Translated: CASRGLDRVIYQPQHF.

This chain links TRBV27 with TRBJ2-5; 12 bases are shared with TRBD2. Germline lookup yields CDR1 MNHEY and CDR2 SMNVEV (reference sequence). This CDR3 spans 16 amino acids. The ends lost 5 bases at V and 5 bases at J; junction bases unmatched: 9. The chain's CDR3 is CASSPRLAGVEETQYF. CDR3 nucleotides: TGTGCCAGCAGTCCTCGACTAGCGGGGGTCGAGGAGACCCAGTACTTC.

As concerns this clone: Other nucleotide sequences from this sample produce the same CDR3. The chain couples TRBV14 to TRBJ1-2; D is perhaps TRBD1 (6 bases). Germline CDR1 reads SGHDN; CDR2 reads FVKESK. Trimming pared 4 bases from V and 8 bases from J, leaving 14 bases between. This CDR3 comprises 13 residues. The CDR3 protein is CASSPQDRYGYTF. As DNA, the CDR3 is TGTGCCAGCAGCCCCCAGGACAGATACGGCTACACCTTC. The complete variable domain, with remaining parts taken from reference TRBV14 and TRBJ1-2, reads EAGVTQFPSHSVIEKGQTVTLRCDPISGHDNLYWYRRVMGKEIKFLLHFVKESKQDESGMPNNRFLAERTGGTYSTLKVQPAELEDSGVYFCASSPQDRYGYTFGSGTRLTVV.

The chain links TRBV28 to TRBJ2-2, with 12 bases fitting TRBD2. CDR1 MDHEN and CDR2 SYDVKM come from the germline V gene. This CDR3 is 16 amino acids long. Trimming cost V 2 bases and J 5 bases; bases outside gene matches: 3. DNA for the CDR3: TGTGCCAGCAGTTTACTAGCGGGAGGGCCGACCGGGGAGCTGTTTTTT. Its translation: CASSLLAGGPTGELFF.

V and J are TRBV6-1 and TRBJ1-2; unclear D gene. The V end was cut by 8 bases, the J end by 3 bases, with 13 bases between. There are 13 residues in the CDR3. Germline lookup yields CDR1 MNHNS and CDR2 SASEGT. In nucleotides, the CDR3 is TGTGCCAGCTCCGCCGCGGGATACTATGGCTACACCTTC. Protein sequence: CASSAAGYYGYTF.

The V gene is TRBV5-1, the J gene TRBJ1-2, with 9 bases matching TRBD1. CDR3 length: 16 residues. Germline values: CDR1 SGHRS, CDR2 YFSETQ. Trimming removed 4 bases from V and 7 bases from J; junction bases left unmatched: 14. CDR3 amino acids: CASSGRSGTGFLGYTF. For the CDR3, the DNA is TGCGCCAGCAGCGGGCGCTCCGGGACAGGGTTTCTTGGCTACACCTTC.

The J gene is TRBJ2-3, the V gene TRBV6-1; possible D gene TRBD1, 6 bases. Germline V gives CDR1 MNHNS, CDR2 SASEGT. There are 13 residues in the CDR3. V gave up 2 bases and J gave up 6 bases, with 9 bases separating them. The CDR3 bases are TGTGCCAGCAGTGAACTCACAGGGGATACGCAGTATTTT. The encoded protein is CASSELTGDTQYF.